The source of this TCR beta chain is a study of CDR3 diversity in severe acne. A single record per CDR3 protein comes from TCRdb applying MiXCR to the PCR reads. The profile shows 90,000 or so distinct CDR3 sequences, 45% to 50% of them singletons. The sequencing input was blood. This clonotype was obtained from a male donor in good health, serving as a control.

CDR3 sequence reads: CASSYPTTGEQYF. CDR3 nucleotides: TGTGCCAGCAGTTACCCCACTACGGGCGAGCAGTACTTC. This rearrangement joins TRBV6-5 to TRBJ2-7; D remains unclear. V was clipped by 2 bases and J by 6 bases, with 11 bases between them. Germline values: CDR1 MNHEY, CDR2 SVGAGI. The CDR3 covers 13 residues.